The clone carrying this T cell receptor beta chain was seen more than once but under ten times. In the authors' workflow: For nucleated cells, counts were estimated from reference gene primer amplification. The protocol was immunoSEQ multiplex PCR, while the TCRdb copy is restricted to in-frame clones and leaves out a portion. V and J calls and clone size are given by that table; D and trimming were obtained from the DNA. Among more than 95,000 clones listed, approximately 84% were seen once. This record belongs to a study of blood T cell repertoires in COVID-19. Study as a whole: Specimens from acute and convalescent COVID-19 originated in the United States, Italy and Spain. Nucleic acid was either cDNA or gDNA, and it came from T cells, B-cell-depleted T cells, or PBMCs.

The V gene's germline CDR1 is KGHSH and CDR2 LQKENI. The trim removed 2 bases at V and 3 bases at J, leaving 6 bases unmatched. The CDR3 runs 17 residues. The receptor comes from a human donor in a cohort sampled during active COVID-19. The source material was peripheral blood. The V and J genes are TRBV18 and TRBJ1-3; 11 bases map to TRBD1. CDR3 sequence (DNA): TGTGCCAGCTCACCAAAGGACAGGGGGCAAAGTGGAAACACCATATATTTT. It specifies CASSPKDRGQSGNTIYF. The whole variable domain, remainder taken from reference TRBV18 and TRBJ1-3, is NAGVMQNPRHLVRRRGQEARLRCSPMKGHSHVYWYRQLPEEGLKFMVYLQKENIIDESGMPKERFSAEFPKEGPSILRIQQVVRGDSAAYFCASSPKDRGQSGNTIYFGEGSWLTVV.